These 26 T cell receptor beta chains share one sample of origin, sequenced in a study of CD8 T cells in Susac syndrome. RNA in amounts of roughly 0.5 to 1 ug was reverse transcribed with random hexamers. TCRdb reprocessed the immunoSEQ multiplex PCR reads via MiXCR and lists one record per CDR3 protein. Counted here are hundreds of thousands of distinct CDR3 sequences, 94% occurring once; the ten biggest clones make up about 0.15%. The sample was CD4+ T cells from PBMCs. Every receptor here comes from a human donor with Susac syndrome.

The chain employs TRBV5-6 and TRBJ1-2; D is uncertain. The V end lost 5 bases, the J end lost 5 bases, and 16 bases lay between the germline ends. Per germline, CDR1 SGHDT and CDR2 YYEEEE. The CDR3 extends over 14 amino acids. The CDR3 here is CASSTLYRGYGYTF. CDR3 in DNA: TGTGCCAGCAGTACCCTTTATCGGGGATATGGCTACACCTTC.

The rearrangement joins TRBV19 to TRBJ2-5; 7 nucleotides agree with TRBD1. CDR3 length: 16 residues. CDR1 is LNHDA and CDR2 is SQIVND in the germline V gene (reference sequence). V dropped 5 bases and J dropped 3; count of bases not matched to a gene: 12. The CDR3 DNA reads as TGTGCCAGTAGTGCCTCCTCCCGAGGGACAGAAGAGACCCAGTACTTC. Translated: CASSASSRGTEETQYF. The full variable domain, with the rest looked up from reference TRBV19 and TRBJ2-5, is DGGITQSPKYLFRKEGQNVTLSCEQNLNHDAMYWYRQDPGQGLRLIYYSQIVNDFQKGDIAEGYSVSREKKESFPLTVTSAQKNPTAFYLCASSASSRGTEETQYFGPGTRLLVL.

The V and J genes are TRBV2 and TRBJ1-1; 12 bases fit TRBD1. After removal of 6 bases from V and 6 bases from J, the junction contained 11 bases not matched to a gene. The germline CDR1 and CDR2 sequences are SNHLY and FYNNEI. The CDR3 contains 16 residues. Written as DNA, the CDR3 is TGTGCCAGCAGGGCCGGGACAGGGGGCGCGATGGCTGAAGCTTTCTTT. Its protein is CASRAGTGGAMAEAFF. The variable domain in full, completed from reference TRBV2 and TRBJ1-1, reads EPEVTQTPSHQVTQMGQEVILRCVPISNHLYFYWYRQILGQKVEFLVSFYNNEISEKSEIFDDQFSVERPDGSNFTLKIRSTKLEDSAMYFCASRAGTGGAMAEAFFGQGTRLTVV.

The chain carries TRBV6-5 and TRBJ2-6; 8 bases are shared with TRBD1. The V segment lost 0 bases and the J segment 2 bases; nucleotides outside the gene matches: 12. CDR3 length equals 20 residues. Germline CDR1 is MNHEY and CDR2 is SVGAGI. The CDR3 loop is CASSYSNSGAGGTGANVLTF. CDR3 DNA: TGTGCCAGCAGTTACTCGAATTCGGGCGCAGGGGGCACTGGGGCCAACGTCCTGACTTTC.

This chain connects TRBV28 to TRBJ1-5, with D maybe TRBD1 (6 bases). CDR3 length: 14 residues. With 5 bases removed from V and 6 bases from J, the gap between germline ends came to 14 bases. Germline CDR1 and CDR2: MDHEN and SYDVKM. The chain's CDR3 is CASSPPDRFQPQHF. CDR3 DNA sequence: TGTGCCAGCAGTCCTCCAGACAGGTTTCAGCCCCAGCATTTT.

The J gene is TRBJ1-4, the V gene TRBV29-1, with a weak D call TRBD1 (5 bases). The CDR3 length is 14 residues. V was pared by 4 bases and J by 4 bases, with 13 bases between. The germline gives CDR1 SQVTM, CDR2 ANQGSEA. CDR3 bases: TGCAGCGTTGGGGGGGAGCCCCTTAATGAAAAACTGTTTTTT. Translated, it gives CSVGGEPLNEKLFF.

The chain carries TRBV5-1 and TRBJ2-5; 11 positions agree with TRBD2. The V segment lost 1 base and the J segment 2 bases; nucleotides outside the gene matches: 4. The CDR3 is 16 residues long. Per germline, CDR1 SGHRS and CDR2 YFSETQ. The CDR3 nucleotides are TGCGCCAGCAGCTTGTCGCTAGCGGGGGGACAAGAGACCCAGTACTTC. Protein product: CASSLSLAGGQETQYF.

The CDR3 protein is CSVGGVTGSRETQYF. The CDR3 nucleotides read TGCAGCGTTGGGGGAGTCACAGGGAGTCGGGAGACCCAGTACTTC. The rearrangement links TRBV29-1 to TRBJ2-5; D may be TRBD1 (6 bases). This CDR3 region has 15 residues. Germline loops: CDR1 SQVTM, CDR2 ANQGSEA. The V end lost 4 bases, the J end lost 5 bases, and 20 bases lay between the germline ends.

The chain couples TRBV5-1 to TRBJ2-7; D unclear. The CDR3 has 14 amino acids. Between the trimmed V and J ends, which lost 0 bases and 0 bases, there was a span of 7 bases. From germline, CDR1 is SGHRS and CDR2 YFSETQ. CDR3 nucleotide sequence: TGCGCCAGCAGCTTGGATCCAGCCTCCTACGAGCAGTACTTC. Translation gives CASSLDPASYEQYF.

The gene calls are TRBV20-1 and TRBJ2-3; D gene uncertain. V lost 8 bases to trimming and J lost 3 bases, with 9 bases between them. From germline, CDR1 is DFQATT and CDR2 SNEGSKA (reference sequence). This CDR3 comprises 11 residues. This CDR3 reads CSPQRTDTQYF. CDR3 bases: TGCAGTCCGCAGAGAACAGATACGCAGTATTTT.

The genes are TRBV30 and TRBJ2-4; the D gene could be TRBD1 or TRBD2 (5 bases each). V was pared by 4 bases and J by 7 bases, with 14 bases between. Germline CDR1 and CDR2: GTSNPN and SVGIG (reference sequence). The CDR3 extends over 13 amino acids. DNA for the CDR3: TGTGCCTGGAACCTGGGGCCTAGCAACATTCAGTACTTC. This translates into CAWNLGPSNIQYF.

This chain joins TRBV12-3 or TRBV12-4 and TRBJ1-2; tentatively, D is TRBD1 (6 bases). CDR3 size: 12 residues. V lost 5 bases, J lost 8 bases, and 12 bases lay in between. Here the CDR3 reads CASSPQGTGYTF. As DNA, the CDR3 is TGTGCCAGCAGTCCACAGGGTACAGGCTACACCTTC.

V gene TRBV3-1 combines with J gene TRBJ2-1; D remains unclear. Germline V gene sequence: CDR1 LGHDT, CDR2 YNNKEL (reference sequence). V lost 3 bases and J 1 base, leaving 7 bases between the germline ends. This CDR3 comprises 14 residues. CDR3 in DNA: TGTGCCAGCAGCCAGGAGTCATCCTACAATGAGCAGTTCTTC. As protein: CASSQESSYNEQFF.

The chain's CDR3 is CASSSLQGPGANVLTF. In DNA, the CDR3 is TGTGCCAGTAGCAGCCTCCAGGGACCTGGGGCCAACGTCCTGACTTTC. The chain recombines TRBV19 with TRBJ2-6; D may correspond to TRBD1 or TRBD2 (5 bases each). The V gene lost 6 bases and the J gene lost 2 bases, with 14 bases spanning the gap. The CDR3 extends over 16 amino acids. Germline V gene sequence: CDR1 LNHDA, CDR2 SQIVND (reference sequence).

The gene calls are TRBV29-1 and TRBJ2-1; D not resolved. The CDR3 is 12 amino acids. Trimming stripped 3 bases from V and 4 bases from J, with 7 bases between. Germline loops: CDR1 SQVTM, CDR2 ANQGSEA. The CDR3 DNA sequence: TGCAGCGTTGAGGCACTGTACAATGAGCAGTTCTTC. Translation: CSVEALYNEQFF.

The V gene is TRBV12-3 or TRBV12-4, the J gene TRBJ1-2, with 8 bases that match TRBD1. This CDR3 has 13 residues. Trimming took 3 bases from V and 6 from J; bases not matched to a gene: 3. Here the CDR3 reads CASSFSGGNGYTF. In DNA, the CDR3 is TGTGCCAGCAGTTTTTCAGGGGGCAATGGCTACACCTTC.

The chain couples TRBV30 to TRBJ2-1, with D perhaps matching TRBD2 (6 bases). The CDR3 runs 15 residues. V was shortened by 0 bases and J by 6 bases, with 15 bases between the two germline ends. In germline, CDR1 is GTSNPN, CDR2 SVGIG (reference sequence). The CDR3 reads CAWSVGGARINEQFF. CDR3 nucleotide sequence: TGTGCCTGGAGTGTCGGCGGGGCGCGAATCAATGAGCAGTTCTTC.

CDR3 sequence (DNA): TGTGCCAGCAGCGTAGGTGCTTTGAACACTGAAGCTTTCTTT. Translated: CASSVGALNTEAFF. The rearrangement joins TRBV9 to TRBJ1-1; no clear D. This CDR3 spans 14 amino acids. The V gene lost 0 bases and the J gene lost 0 bases, with 6 bases spanning the gap. CDR1 and CDR2 (germline): SGDLS, YYNGEE.

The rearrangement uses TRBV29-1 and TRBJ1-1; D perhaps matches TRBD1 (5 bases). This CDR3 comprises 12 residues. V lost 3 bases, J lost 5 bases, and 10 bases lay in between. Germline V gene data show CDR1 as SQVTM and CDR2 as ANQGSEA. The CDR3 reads CSVDGGGTEAFF. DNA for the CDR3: TGCAGCGTTGATGGGGGGGGGACTGAAGCTTTCTTT.

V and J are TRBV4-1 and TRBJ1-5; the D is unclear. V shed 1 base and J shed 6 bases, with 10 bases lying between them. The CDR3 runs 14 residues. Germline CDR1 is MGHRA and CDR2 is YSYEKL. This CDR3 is CASSQGIQIQPQHF. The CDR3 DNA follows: TGCGCCAGCAGCCAAGGCATTCAGATTCAGCCCCAGCATTTT.

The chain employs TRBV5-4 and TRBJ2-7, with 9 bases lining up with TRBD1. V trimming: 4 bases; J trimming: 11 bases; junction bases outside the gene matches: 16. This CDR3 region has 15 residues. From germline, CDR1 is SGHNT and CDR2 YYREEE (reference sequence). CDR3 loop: CASSISPGQGDRKYF. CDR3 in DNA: TGTGCCAGCAGCATATCACCGGGACAGGGAGATCGGAAGTACTTC.

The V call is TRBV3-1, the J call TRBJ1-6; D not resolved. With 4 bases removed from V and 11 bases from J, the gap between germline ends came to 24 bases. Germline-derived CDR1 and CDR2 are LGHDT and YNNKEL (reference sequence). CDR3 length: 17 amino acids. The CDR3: CASSLSVNRADLTPLHF. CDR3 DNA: TGTGCCAGCAGCCTTTCGGTCAACCGGGCCGACTTGACACCCCTCCACTTT.

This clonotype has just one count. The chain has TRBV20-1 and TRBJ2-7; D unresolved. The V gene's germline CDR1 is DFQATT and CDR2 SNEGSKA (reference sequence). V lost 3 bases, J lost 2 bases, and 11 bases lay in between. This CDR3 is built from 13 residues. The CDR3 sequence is CSASLGFPYEQYF. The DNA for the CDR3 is TGCAGTGCTAGTTTGGGGTTCCCCTACGAGCAGTACTTC.

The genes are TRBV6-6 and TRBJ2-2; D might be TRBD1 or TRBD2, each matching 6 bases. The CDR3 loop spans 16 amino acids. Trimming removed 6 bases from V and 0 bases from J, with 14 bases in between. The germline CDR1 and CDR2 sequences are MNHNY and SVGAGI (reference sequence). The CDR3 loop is CASSHRGGPNTGELFF. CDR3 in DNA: TGTGCCAGCAGCCATCGAGGGGGGCCGAACACCGGGGAGCTGTTTTTT.

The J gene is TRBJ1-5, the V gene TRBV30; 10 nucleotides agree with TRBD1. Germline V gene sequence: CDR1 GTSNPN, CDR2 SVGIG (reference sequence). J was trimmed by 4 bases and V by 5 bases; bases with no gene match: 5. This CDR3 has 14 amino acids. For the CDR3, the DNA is TGTGCCTGGGGGACAGGGGTACTTAATCAGCCCCAGCATTTT. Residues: CAWGTGVLNQPQHF.

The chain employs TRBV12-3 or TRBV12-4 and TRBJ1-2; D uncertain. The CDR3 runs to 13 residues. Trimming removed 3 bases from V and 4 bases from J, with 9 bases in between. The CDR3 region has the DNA TGTGCCAGCAGTTTGTTGAACAGCTATGGCTACACCTTC. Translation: CASSLLNSYGYTF.